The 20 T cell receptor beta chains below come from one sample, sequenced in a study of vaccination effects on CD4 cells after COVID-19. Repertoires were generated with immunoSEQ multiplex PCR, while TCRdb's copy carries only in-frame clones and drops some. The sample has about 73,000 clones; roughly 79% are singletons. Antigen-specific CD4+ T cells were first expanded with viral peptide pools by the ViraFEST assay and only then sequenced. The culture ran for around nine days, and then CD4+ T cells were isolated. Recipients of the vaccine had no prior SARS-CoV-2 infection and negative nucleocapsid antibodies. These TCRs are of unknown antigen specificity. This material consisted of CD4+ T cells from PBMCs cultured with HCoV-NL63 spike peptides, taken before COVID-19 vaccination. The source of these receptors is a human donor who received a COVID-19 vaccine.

CDR3 nucleotides: TGCAGCGTTGAAGAAGGTGGCAGGCCCATTGGTGGCTACACCTTC. Protein product: CSVEEGGRPIGGYTF. The chain is built from TRBV29-1 and TRBJ1-2; D is uncertain. Germline V gene data show CDR1 as SQVTM and CDR2 as ANQGSEA. This CDR3 region has 15 residues. V was clipped by 0 bases and J by 7 bases, with 18 bases between them. Based on the CDR3 plus reference TRBV29-1 and TRBJ1-2, the full variable domain is SAVISQKPSRDICQRGTSLTIQCQVDSQVTMMFWYRQQPGQSLTLIATANQGSEATYESGFVIDKFPISRPNLTFSTLTVSNMSPEDSSIYLCSVEEGGRPIGGYTFGSGTRLTVV.

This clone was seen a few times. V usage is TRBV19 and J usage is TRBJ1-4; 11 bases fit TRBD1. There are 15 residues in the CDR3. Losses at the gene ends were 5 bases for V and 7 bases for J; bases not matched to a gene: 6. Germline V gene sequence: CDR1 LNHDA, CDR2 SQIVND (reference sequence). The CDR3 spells CASSVRTGGGEKLFF. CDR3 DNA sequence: TGTGCCAGTAGTGTACGGACAGGGGGCGGTGAAAAACTGTTTTTT.

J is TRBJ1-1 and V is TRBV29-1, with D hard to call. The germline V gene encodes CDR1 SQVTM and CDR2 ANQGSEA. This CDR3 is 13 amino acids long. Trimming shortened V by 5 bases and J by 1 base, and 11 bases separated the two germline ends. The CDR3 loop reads CSVNPRGNTEAFF. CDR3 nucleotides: TGCAGCGTTAACCCCAGAGGGAACACTGAAGCTTTCTTT.

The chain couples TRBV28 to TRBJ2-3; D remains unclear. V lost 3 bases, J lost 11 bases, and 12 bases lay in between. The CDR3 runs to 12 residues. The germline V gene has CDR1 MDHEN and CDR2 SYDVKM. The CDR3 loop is CASSFSSRQQYF. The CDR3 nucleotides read TGTGCCAGCAGTTTCTCGAGTAGGCAGCAGTATTTT.

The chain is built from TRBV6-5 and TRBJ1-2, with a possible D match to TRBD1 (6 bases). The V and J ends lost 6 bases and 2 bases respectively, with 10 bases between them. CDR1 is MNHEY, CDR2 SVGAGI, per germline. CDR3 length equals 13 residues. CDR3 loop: CASRFDRNYGYTF. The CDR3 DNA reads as TGTGCCAGCAGGTTCGACAGGAACTATGGCTACACCTTC.

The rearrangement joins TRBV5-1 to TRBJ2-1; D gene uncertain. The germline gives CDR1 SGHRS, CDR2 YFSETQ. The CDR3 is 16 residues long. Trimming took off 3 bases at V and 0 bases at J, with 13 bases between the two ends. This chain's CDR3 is CASSSDTLRSYNEQFF. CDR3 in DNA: TGCGCCAGCAGCTCCGACACCTTGCGCTCCTACAATGAGCAGTTCTTC.

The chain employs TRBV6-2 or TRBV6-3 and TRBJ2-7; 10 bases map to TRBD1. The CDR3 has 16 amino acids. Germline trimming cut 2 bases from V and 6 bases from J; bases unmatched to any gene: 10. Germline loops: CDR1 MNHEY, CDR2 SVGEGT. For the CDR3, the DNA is TGTGCCAGCAGTTACCCCCCGGGACAGGGGTTAAGCGAGCAGTACGTC. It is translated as CASSYPPGQGLSEQYV.

CDR3 nucleotide sequence: TGTGCCAGCAGCTTATCGGGCAGCTCTGGAAACACCATATATTTT. This sequence encodes CASSLSGSSGNTIYF. The rearrangement links TRBV7-9 to TRBJ1-3; the D is unclear. Germline-derived CDR1 and CDR2 are SEHNR and FQNEAQ (reference sequence). V was shortened by 2 bases and J by 0 bases, with 8 bases between the two germline ends. CDR3 length: 15 residues.

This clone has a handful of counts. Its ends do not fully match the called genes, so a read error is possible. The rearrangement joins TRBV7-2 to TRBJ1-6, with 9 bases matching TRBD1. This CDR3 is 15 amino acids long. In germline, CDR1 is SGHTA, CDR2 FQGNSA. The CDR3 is CASCFSTGGNSPLHF. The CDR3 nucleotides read TGTGCCAGCTGCTTCTCGACAGGGGGTAATTCACCCCTCCACTTT.

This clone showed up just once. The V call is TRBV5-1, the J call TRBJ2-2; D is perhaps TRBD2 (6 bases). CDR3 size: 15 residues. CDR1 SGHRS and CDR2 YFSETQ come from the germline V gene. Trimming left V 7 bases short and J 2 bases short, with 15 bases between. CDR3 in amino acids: CASEDLSGNTGELFF. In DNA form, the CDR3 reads TGCGCCAGCGAGGATCTTAGCGGAAACACCGGGGAGCTGTTTTTT.

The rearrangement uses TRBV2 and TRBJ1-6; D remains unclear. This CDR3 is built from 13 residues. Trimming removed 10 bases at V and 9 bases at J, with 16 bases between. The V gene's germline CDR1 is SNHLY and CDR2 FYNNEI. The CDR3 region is CATTGREVSPLHF. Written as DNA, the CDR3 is TGTGCCACCACGGGGAGGGAGGTTTCACCCCTCCACTTT.

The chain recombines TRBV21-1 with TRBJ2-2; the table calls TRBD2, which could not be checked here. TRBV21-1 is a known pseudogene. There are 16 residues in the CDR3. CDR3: CASSKDRVSPGGELFF. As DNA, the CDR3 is TGTGCCAGCAGCAAAGATCGGGTCAGCCCGGGTGGGGAGCTGTTTTTT.

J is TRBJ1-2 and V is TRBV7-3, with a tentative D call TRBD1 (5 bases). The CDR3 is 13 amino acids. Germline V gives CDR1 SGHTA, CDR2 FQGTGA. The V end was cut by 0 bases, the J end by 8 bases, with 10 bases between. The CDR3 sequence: CASSLTGRTGYTF. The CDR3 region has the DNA TGTGCCAGCAGCTTAACGGGGCGGACAGGCTACACCTTC. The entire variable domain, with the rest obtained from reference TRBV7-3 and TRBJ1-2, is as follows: GAGVSQTPSNKVTEKGKYVELRCDPISGHTALYWYRQSLGQGPEFLIYFQGTGAADDSGLPNDRFFAVRPEGSVSTLKIQRTERGDSAVYLCASSLTGRTGYTFGSGTRLTVV.

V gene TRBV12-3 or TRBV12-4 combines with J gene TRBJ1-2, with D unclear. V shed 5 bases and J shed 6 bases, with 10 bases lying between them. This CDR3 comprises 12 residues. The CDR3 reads CASSRAHNGYTF. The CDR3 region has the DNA TGTGCCAGCAGTCGAGCACATAATGGCTACACCTTC.

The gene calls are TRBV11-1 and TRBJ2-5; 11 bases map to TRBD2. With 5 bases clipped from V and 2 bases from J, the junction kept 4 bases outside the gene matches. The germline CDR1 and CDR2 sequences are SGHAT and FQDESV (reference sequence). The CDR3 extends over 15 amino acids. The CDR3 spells CASSARTSGQETQYF. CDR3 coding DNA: TGTGCCAGCAGCGCCCGGACTAGCGGGCAAGAGACCCAGTACTTC.

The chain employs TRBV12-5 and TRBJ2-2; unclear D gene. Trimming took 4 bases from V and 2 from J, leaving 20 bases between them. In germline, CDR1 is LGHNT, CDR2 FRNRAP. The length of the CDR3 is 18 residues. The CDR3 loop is CASGSSRAVPTNTGELFF. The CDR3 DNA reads TGTGCTAGTGGTTCATCCCGAGCCGTACCCACTAACACCGGGGAGCTGTTTTTT.

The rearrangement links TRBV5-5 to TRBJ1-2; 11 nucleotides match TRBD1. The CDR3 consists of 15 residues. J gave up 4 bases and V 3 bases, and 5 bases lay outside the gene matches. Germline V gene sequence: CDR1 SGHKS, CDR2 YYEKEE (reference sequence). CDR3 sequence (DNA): TGTGCCAGCAGCTCGGGGACAGGGGGACTCTATGGCTACACCTTC. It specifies CASSSGTGGLYGYTF.

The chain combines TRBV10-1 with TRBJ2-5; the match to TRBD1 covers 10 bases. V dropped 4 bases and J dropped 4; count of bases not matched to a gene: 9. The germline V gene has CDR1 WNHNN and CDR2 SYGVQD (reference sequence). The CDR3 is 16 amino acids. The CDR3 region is CASSAEFDRGRETQYF. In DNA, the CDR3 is TGCGCCAGCAGTGCAGAATTCGACAGGGGGCGAGAGACCCAGTACTTC.

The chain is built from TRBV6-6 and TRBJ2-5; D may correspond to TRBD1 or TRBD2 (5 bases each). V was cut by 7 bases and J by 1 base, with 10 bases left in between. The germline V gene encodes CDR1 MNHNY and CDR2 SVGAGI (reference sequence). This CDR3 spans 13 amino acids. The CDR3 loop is CASKVRGQETQYF. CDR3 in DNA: TGTGCCAGCAAGGTGAGGGGCCAAGAGACCCAGTACTTC.

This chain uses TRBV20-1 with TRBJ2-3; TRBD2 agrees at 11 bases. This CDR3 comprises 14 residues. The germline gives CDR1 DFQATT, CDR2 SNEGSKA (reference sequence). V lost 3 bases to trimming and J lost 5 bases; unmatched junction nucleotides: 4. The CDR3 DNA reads TGCAGTGCTAGTATAGCGGGGGGGCAAGATACGCAGTATTTT. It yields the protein CSASIAGGQDTQYF.